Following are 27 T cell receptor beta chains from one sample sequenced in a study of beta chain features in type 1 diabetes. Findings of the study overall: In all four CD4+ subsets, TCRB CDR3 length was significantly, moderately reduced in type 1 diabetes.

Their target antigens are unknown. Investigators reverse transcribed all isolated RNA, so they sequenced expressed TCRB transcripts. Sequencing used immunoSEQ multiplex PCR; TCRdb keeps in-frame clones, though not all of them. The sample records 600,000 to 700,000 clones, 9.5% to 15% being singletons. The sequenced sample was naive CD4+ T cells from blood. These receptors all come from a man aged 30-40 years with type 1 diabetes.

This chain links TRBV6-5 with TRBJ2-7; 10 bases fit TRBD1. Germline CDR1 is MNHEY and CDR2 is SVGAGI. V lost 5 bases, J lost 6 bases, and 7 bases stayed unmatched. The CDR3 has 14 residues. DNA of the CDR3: TGTGCCAGCAGTCCCGGGACAGGGGCCGTCGAGCAGTACTTC. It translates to CASSPGTGAVEQYF.

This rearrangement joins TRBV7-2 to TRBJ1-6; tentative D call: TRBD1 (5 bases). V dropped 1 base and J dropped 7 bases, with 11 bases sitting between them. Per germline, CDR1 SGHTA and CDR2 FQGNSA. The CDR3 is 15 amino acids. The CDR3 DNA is TGTGCCAGCAGCTTAGTAGCGGGGCCGAATTCACCCCTCCACTTT. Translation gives CASSLVAGPNSPLHF.

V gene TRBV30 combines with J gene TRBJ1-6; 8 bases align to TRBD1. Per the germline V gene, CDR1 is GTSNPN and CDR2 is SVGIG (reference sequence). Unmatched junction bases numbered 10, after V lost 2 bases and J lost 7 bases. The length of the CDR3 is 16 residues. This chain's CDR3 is CAWSPTGALWNSPLHF. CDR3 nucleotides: TGTGCCTGGAGTCCGACAGGGGCCCTTTGGAATTCACCCCTCCACTTT.

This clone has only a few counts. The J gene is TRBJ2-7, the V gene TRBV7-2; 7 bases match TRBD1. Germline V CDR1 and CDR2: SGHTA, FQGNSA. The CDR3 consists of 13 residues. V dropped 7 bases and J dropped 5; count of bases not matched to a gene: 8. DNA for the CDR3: TGTGCCAGCAACTCCTACAGGGGCAACGAGCAGTACTTC. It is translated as CASNSYRGNEQYF.

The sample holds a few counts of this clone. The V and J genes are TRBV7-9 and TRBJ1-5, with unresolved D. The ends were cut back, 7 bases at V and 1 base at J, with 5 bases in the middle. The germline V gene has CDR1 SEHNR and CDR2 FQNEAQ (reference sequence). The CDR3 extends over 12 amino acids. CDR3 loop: CASTMSNQPQHF. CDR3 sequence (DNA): TGTGCCAGCACCATGAGCAATCAGCCCCAGCATTTT.

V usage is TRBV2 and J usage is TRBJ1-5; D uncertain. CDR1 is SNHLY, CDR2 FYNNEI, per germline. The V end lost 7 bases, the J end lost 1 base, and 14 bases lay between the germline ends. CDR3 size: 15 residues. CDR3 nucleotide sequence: TGTGCCAGCACCCCTAATCCCGGGAGCAATCAGCCCCAGCATTTT. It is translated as CASTPNPGSNQPQHF.

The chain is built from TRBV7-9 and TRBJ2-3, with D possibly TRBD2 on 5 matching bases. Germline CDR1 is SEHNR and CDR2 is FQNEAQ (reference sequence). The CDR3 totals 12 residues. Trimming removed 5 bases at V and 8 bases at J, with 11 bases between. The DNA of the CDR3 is TGTGCCAGCAGCGGGGAGCCTGGTACGCAGTATTTT. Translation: CASSGEPGTQYF.

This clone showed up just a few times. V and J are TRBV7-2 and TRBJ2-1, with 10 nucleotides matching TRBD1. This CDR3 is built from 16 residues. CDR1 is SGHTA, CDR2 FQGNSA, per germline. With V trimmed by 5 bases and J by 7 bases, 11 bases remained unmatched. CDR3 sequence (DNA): TGTGCCAGCAGCCGTACCGGGACAGGGGTAGGGAATGAGCAGTTCTTC. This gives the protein CASSRTGTGVGNEQFF.

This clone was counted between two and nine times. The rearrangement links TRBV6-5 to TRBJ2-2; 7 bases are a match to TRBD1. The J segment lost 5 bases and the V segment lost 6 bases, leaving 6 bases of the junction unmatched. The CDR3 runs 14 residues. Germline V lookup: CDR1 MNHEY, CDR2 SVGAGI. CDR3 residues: CASRTDRMTGELFF. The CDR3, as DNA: TGTGCCAGCAGGACGGACAGGATGACCGGGGAGCTGTTTTTT.

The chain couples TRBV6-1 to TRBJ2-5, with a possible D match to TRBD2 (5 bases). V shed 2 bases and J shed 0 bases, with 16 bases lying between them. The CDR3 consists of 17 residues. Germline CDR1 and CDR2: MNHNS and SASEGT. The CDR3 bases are TGTGCCAGCAGTGAACAATCTAGCTTACTGTACCAAGAGACCCAGTACTTC. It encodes CASSEQSSLLYQETQYF.

CDR3 nucleotides: TGCGCCAGCAGCCAAGTTCATTTGTTGGGGGCGGACACCGGGGAGCTGTTTTTT. Amino acids: CASSQVHLLGADTGELFF. V and J are TRBV4-3 and TRBJ2-2; D perhaps matches TRBD1 (6 bases). Trimming took off 1 base at V and 3 bases at J, with 18 bases between the two ends. Germline V gene sequence: CDR1 LGHNA, CDR2 YSLEER. The CDR3 has 18 amino acids.

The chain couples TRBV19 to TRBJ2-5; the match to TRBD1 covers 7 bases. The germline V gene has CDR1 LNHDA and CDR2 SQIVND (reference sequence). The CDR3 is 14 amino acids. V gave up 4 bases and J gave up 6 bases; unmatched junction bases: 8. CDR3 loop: CASSTRQGSKTQYF. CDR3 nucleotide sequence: TGTGCCAGTAGTACAAGACAGGGTTCGAAGACCCAGTACTTC.

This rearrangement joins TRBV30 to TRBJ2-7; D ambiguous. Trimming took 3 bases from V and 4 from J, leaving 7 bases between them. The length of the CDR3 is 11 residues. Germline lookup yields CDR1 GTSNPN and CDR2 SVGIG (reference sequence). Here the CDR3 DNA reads TGTGCCTGGAGAAGGGCTTACGAGCAGTACTTC. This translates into CAWRRAYEQYF.

CDR3 in DNA: TGTGCCTGGCAGGGACATTCCAATGAAAAACTGTTTTTT. It translates to CAWQGHSNEKLFF. V usage is TRBV30 and J usage is TRBJ1-4, with D possibly being TRBD1 (6 bases). Trimming removed 5 bases from V and 5 bases from J, with 12 bases in between. In germline, CDR1 is GTSNPN, CDR2 SVGIG (reference sequence). CDR3 length: 13 amino acids.

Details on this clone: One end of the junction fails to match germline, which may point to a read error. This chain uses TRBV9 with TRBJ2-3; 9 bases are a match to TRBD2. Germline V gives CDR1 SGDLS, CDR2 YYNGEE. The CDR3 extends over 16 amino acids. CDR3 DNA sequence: TGCCCCAGCAGCGTAAGCGGGGGGTTGTATGGGGATACGCAGTATTTT. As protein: CPSSVSGGLYGDTQYF.

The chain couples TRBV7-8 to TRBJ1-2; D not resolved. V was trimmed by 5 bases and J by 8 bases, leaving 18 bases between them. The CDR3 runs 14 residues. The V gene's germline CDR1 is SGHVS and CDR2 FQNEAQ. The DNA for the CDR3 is TGTGCCAGCAGCGGCCGGACCGGGCTTGTGGGCTACACCTTC. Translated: CASSGRTGLVGYTF.

CDR3 amino acids: CASSPTVLTVEQFF. CDR3 coding DNA: TGTGCCAGCAGCCCGACAGTCCTTACGGTTGAGCAGTTCTTC. The chain carries TRBV14 and TRBJ2-1; D may be TRBD1 (5 bases). CDR3 length: 14 amino acids. The V end lost 4 bases, the J end lost 9 bases, and 16 bases lay between the germline ends. Germline V gene lookup returns CDR1 SGHDN and CDR2 FVKESK.

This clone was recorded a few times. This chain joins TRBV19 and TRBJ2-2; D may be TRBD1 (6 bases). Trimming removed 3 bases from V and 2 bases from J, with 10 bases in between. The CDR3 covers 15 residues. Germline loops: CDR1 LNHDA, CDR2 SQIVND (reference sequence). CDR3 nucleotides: TGTGCCAGTAGTATGGACAGACTAAACACCGGGGAGCTGTTTTTT. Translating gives CASSMDRLNTGELFF.

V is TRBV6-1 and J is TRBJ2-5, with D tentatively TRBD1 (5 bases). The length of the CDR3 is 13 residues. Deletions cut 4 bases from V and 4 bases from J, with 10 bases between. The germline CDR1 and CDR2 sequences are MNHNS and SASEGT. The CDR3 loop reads CASSASTAETQYF. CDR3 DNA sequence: TGTGCCAGCAGTGCATCGACAGCAGAGACCCAGTACTTC.

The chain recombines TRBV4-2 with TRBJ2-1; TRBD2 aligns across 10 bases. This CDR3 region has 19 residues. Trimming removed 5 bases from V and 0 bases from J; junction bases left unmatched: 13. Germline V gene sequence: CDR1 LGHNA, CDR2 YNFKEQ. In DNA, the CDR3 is TGTGCCAGCAGCTTCCAAGGGCTAGCGGGGGTTAGCTCCTACAATGAGCAGTTCTTC. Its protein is CASSFQGLAGVSSYNEQFF.

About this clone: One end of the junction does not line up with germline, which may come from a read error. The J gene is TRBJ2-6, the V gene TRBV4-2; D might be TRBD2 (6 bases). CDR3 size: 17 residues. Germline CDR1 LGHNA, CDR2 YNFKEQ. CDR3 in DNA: TGTGCCAGCAGCCCGTCCGGGACTTACTCTGGGACCAACGTCCTGACTTTC. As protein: CASSPSGTYSGTNVLTF.

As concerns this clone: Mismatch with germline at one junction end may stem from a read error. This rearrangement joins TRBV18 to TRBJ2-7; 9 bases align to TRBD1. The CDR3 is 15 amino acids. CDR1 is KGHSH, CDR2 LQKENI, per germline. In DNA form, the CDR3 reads TGTGCCAGCTCACCTCAAACAGGGGGCTCCCACGAGCAGTACTTC. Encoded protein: CASSPQTGGSHEQYF.

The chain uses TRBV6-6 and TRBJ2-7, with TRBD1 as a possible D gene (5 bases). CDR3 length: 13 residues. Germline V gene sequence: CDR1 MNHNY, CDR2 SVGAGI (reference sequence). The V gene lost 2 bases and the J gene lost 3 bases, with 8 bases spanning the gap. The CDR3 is CASSYPDIYEQYF. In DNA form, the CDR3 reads TGTGCCAGCAGTTACCCGGACATCTACGAGCAGTACTTC.

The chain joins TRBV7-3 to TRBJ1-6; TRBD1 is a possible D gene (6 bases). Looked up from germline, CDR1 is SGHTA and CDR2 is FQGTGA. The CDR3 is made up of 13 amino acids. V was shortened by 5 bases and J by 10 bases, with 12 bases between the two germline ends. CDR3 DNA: TGTGCCAGCAGCCCAGGACAGATCTCACCCCTCCACTTT. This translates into CASSPGQISPLHF.

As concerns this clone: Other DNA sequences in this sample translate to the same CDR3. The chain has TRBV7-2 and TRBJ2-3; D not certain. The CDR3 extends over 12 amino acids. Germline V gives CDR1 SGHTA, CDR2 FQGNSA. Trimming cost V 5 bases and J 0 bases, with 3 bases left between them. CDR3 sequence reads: CASSVSTDTQYF. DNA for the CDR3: TGTGCCAGCAGCGTCAGCACAGATACGCAGTATTTT.

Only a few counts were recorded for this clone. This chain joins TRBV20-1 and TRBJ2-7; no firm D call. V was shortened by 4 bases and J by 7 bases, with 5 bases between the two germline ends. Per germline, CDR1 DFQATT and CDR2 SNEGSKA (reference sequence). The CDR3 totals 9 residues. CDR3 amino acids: CSATEEQYF. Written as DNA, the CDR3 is TGCAGTGCTACAGAGGAGCAGTACTTC.

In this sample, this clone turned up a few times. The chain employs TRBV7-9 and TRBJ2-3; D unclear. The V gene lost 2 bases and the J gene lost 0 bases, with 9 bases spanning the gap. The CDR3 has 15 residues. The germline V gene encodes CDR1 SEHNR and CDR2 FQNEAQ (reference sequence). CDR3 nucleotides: TGTGCCAGCAGCTTAAACTGGGCTAGCACAGATACGCAGTATTTT. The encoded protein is CASSLNWASTDTQYF.